Listed here are 20 T cell receptor beta chains from one sample, sequenced in a study of shared T cell receptors in the human thymus. The repertoire was sequenced with immunoSEQ multiplex PCR; TCRdb's copy has only in-frame clones and lacks some. The sample carries over 450,000 clones, approximately 80% recorded once. These sequences were also reported in another study, on human thymus T cells.

Sequencing was performed on thymocytes. The source is a boy younger than two with a congenital heart defect.

This clone was seen more than once but under ten times. The chain joins TRBV6-6 to TRBJ2-7; tentative D call: TRBD1 (6 bases). The CDR3 loop spans 13 amino acids. Deletions cut 6 bases from V and 4 bases from J, with 13 bases between. Germline V gives CDR1 MNHNY, CDR2 SVGAGI (reference sequence). CDR3 in DNA: TGTGCCAGCAGCCCAGGGGACAAATACGAGCAGTACTTC. It translates to CASSPGDKYEQYF.

There are a few counts of this clone. The V and J genes are TRBV10-1 and TRBJ1-5, with D possibly TRBD1 on 5 matching bases. CDR1 and CDR2 from the germline V gene are WNHNN and SYGVQD (reference sequence). CDR3 length: 13 amino acids. Trimming left V 4 bases short and J 4 bases short, with 8 bases between. Here the CDR3 reads CASSVTGNQPQHF. CDR3 coding DNA: TGCGCCAGCAGTGTCACAGGAAATCAGCCCCAGCATTTT.

The chain links TRBV21-1 to TRBJ2-4; TRBD1, the table's D call, lacks a check against the DNA. TRBV21-1 is shown as a pseudogene. The CDR3 spans 13 residues. The CDR3 sequence: CASSKDPGGIQYF. The CDR3 coding sequence is TGTGCCAGCAGCAAAGACCCAGGGGGCATTCAGTACTTC.

This clone was seen a single time. The CDR3 region is CASRPTGVIYGYTF. Written as DNA, the CDR3 is TGTGCCAGTAGGCCTACAGGGGTGATCTATGGCTACACCTTC. V and J are TRBV19 and TRBJ1-2; TRBD1 matches 7 bases. CDR3 length: 14 amino acids. In germline, CDR1 is LNHDA, CDR2 SQIVND (reference sequence). V lost 6 bases, J lost 4 bases, and 8 bases stayed unmatched.

The chain has TRBV28 and TRBJ1-5, with D unclear. Germline CDR1 reads MDHEN; CDR2 reads SYDVKM. V lost 10 bases to trimming and J lost 11 bases, with 15 bases between them. This CDR3 has 11 amino acids. The CDR3, as DNA: TGTGCCACCGCGGACTCAAAGGCCCAGCATTTT. This codes for CATADSKAQHF.

V gene TRBV6-1 combines with J gene TRBJ2-5; tentative D call: TRBD2 (6 bases). Trimming stripped 4 bases from V and 1 base from J, with 13 bases between. CDR3 size: 15 residues. CDR1 is MNHNS and CDR2 is SASEGT in the germline V gene. This CDR3 is CASSGRGLFQETQYF. CDR3 coding DNA: TGTGCCAGCAGTGGAAGGGGACTCTTCCAAGAGACCCAGTACTTC.

The chain is built from TRBV7-9 and TRBJ2-1; 11 bases line up with TRBD2. With 4 bases clipped from V and 4 bases from J, the junction kept 12 bases outside the gene matches. The CDR3 consists of 18 residues. CDR1 SEHNR and CDR2 FQNEAQ come from the germline V gene (reference sequence). CDR3 amino acids: CASSCQAPGLAEYNEQFF. Here the CDR3 DNA reads TGTGCCAGCAGCTGTCAAGCCCCGGGACTAGCGGAATACAATGAGCAGTTCTTC.

The CDR3 DNA reads TGTGCCAGCAGTGCTAGCGGGAGGATCTACGAGCAGTACTTC. Amino acid sequence: CASSASGRIYEQYF. V and J are TRBV6-1 and TRBJ2-7, with 11 bases fitting TRBD2. V lost 4 bases, J lost 3 bases, and 2 bases stayed unmatched. CDR1 MNHNS and CDR2 SASEGT come from the germline V gene. CDR3 length: 14 residues.

V is TRBV9 and J is TRBJ2-7; possibly TRBD2 for D (6 bases). V lost 7 bases and J lost 4, with 21 bases in between. There are 15 residues in the CDR3. CDR1 is SGDLS, CDR2 YYNGEE, per germline. The chain's CDR3 is CASSAGTREEYEQYF. CDR3 bases: TGTGCCAGCTCAGCCGGGACTCGAGAAGAGTACGAGCAGTACTTC.

In DNA form, the CDR3 reads TGTGCCATCAGTGAAGTCAGACAGGTCCTCGAAGAGCAGTTCTTC. The encoded protein is CAISEVRQVLEEQFF. V usage is TRBV10-3 and J usage is TRBJ2-1, with a tentative D call TRBD1 (6 bases). V was clipped by 3 bases and J by 10 bases, with 19 bases between them. Germline loops: CDR1 ENHRY, CDR2 SYGVKD. This CDR3 region has 15 residues.

CDR3 DNA: TGTGCCAGTAGTCTCACAGGGCACGACGAGCAGTACTTC. As protein: CASSLTGHDEQYF. The V gene is TRBV19, the J gene TRBJ2-7, with D possibly matching TRBD1 (6 bases). CDR1 LNHDA and CDR2 SQIVND come from the germline V gene (reference sequence). The CDR3 sequence is 13 residues long. The V end was cut by 5 bases, the J end by 5 bases, with 13 bases between.

The chain uses TRBV15 and TRBJ1-5; tentative D call: TRBD1 (6 bases). The CDR3 has 15 amino acids. V lost 5 bases and J 1 base, leaving 12 bases between the germline ends. The germline V gene encodes CDR1 LNHNV and CDR2 YYDKDF (reference sequence). The CDR3 DNA follows: TGTGCCACCAGCCCCCCCCAGGGGAGCAATCAGCCCCAGCATTTT. It yields the protein CATSPPQGSNQPQHF.

This clone turned up a few times. The chain is built from TRBV7-3 and TRBJ2-1, with TRBD2 matching over 11 bases. V lost 1 base, J lost 5 bases, and 7 bases stayed unmatched. The CDR3 runs to 17 residues. The germline gives CDR1 SGHTA, CDR2 FQGTGA. The DNA for the CDR3 is TGTGCCAGCAGCTTAAACCTAGCGGGAGGTCTCCACAATGAGCAGTTCTTC. Amino acid sequence: CASSLNLAGGLHNEQFF.

The chain employs TRBV13 and TRBJ2-5; 10 bases map to TRBD2. Germline V gene sequence: CDR1 PRHDT, CDR2 FYEKMQ (reference sequence). V gave up 2 bases and J gave up 1 base; unmatched junction bases: 10. The CDR3 totals 18 residues. The CDR3 sequence is CASSLRLAGKTTQETQYF. DNA of the CDR3: TGTGCCAGCAGCTTAAGACTAGCGGGTAAGACAACCCAAGAGACCCAGTACTTC.

This clone was detected once. This chain uses TRBV7-2 with TRBJ2-3; 16 nucleotides agree with TRBD2. The germline V gene encodes CDR1 SGHTA and CDR2 FQGNSA. V shed 5 bases, J shed 6 bases, and the junction held 5 bases outside the gene matches. The CDR3 totals 16 residues. Here the CDR3 reads CASSQGTSGRVDTQYF. The CDR3 DNA sequence: TGTGCCAGCAGCCAGGGGACTAGCGGGAGGGTGGATACGCAGTATTTT. Using reference TRBV7-2 and TRBJ2-3 for the parts outside the CDR3, the full variable domain is GAGVSQSPSNKVTEKGKDVELRCDPISGHTALYWYRQSLGQGLEFLIYFQGNSAPDKSGLPSDRFSAERTGGSVSTLTIQRTQQEDSAVYLCASSQGTSGRVDTQYFGPGTRLTVL.

The chain links TRBV27 to TRBJ2-1; the match to TRBD2 covers 8 bases. This CDR3 spans 16 amino acids. Germline V CDR1 and CDR2: MNHEY, SMNVEV (reference sequence). V shed 5 bases, J shed 6 bases, and the junction held 12 bases outside the gene matches. The CDR3 here is CASSPSGGPTRNEQFF. In nucleotides, the CDR3 is TGTGCCAGCAGTCCCTCGGGGGGGCCGACACGCAATGAGCAGTTCTTC.

The chain recombines TRBV7-2 with TRBJ2-1; 9 bases fit TRBD2. CDR3 length: 19 residues. Germline V lookup: CDR1 SGHTA, CDR2 FQGNSA. Trimming at V came to 4 bases and at J to 1 base, leaving 14 bases not matched to a gene. The chain's CDR3 is CASSSQGTSRNMSYNEQFF. The CDR3 DNA reads as TGTGCCAGCAGCTCCCAGGGGACTAGCAGGAATATGTCCTACAATGAGCAGTTCTTC.

The chain combines TRBV30 with TRBJ2-2; 9 bases are shared with TRBD2. The CDR3 sequence is 19 residues long. The germline gives CDR1 GTSNPN, CDR2 SVGIG (reference sequence). V lost 4 bases and J lost 1; bases outside the gene matches: 16. CDR3 in amino acids: CAWMHGGGGRAGNTGELFF. CDR3 nucleotides: TGTGCCTGGATGCACGGGGGGGGCGGGAGGGCCGGGAACACCGGGGAGCTGTTTTTT.

The chain recombines TRBV7-2 with TRBJ2-3, with 11 positions matching TRBD1. The CDR3 has 17 residues. Trimming at V came to 4 bases and at J to 4 bases, leaving 10 bases not matched to a gene. Looked up from germline, CDR1 is SGHTA and CDR2 is FQGNSA. CDR3 region: CASSSLYGGQGADTQYF. The CDR3 DNA reads as TGTGCCAGCAGCTCCTTATACGGGGGACAGGGGGCAGATACGCAGTATTTT.

This clone was recorded a few times. This rearrangement joins TRBV21-1 to TRBJ2-5; TRBD2 is the table's D call, not checked against the DNA. TRBV21-1 is listed as a pseudogene. The length of the CDR3 is 15 residues. The CDR3 coding sequence is TGTGCCAGCAGCAAAGGTTGGGGACTAGTCGAGACCCAGTACTTC. Residues: CASSKGWGLVETQYF.